This entry lists 10 T cell receptor beta chains sequenced from one sample in a study of blood T cell repertoires in COVID-19. Measured with immunoSEQ multiplex PCR; TCRdb has only the in-frame clones, and not every one. This table has under 200,000 clones, roughly 70% appearing once. Sequenced: peripheral blood. The receptors come from a woman of 80 years or more with acute or convalescent COVID-19.

This chain links TRBV7-2 with TRBJ1-1; weak D call: TRBD1 (5 bases). There are 14 residues in the CDR3. The V and J ends lost 1 base and 3 bases respectively, with 9 bases between them. The germline V gene has CDR1 SGHTA and CDR2 FQGNSA. The CDR3 loop reads CASSLEDRYTEAFF. CDR3 nucleotides: TGTGCCAGCAGCTTAGAAGACAGATACACTGAAGCTTTCTTT.

This clone appeared a few times. The chain recombines TRBV18 with TRBJ1-1; D gene uncertain. Germline values: CDR1 KGHSH, CDR2 LQKENI. The CDR3 extends over 16 amino acids. Trimming took 2 bases from V and 4 from J, leaving 17 bases between them. CDR3 protein: CASSPSTRTLGTEAFF. DNA of the CDR3: TGTGCCAGCTCACCATCCACGCGGACTCTGGGCACTGAAGCTTTCTTT.

The chain has TRBV6-2 or TRBV6-3 and TRBJ2-7, with TRBD1 matching over 10 bases. CDR3 length equals 16 residues. The V gene end was trimmed by 4 bases and the J gene end by 3 bases; junction bases not matched to a gene: 9. Germline assignment: CDR1 MNHEY and CDR2 SVGEGT. CDR3 sequence (DNA): TGTGCCAGCAGTTTCGCAACCGGGACAGGGGACTACGAGCAGTACTTC. It translates to CASSFATGTGDYEQYF.

This rearrangement joins TRBV28 to TRBJ1-4; TRBD1 might be the D (5 bases). The CDR3 length is 15 residues. Germline V CDR1 and CDR2: MDHEN, SYDVKM. V lost 1 base and J lost 7, with 13 bases in between. The CDR3 DNA reads TGTGCCAGCAGTTTATTTCAGGGCCCTTTTGAAAAACTGTTTTTT. Translated, it gives CASSLFQGPFEKLFF.

This clone has just a few counts. CDR3 DNA: TGCGCCAGCAGCAACCCGGGAGTTAGGTATCTCATAGCCCACGAGCAGTACTTC. Its translation is CASSNPGVRYLIAHEQYF. The rearrangement links TRBV5-1 to TRBJ2-7, with D maybe TRBD2 (6 bases). V lost 4 bases, J lost 5 bases, and 28 bases lay in between. The CDR3 consists of 18 residues. Germline CDR1 and CDR2: SGHRS and YFSETQ.

The genes are TRBV27 and TRBJ1-1, with TRBD1 matching over 7 bases. This CDR3 comprises 15 residues. Germline V gene sequence: CDR1 MNHEY, CDR2 SMNVEV (reference sequence). The V and J ends lost 0 bases and 10 bases, in that order; junction bases with no gene match: 11. CDR3 sequence reads: CASSLSGGEFSRAFF. The CDR3 DNA reads TGTGCCAGCAGTTTATCAGGGGGCGAGTTCTCGCGAGCTTTCTTT.

The chain combines TRBV24-1 with TRBJ2-3; 8 nucleotides align to TRBD2. The V gene end was trimmed by 5 bases and the J gene end by 3 bases; junction bases not matched to a gene: 6. CDR1 is KGHDR, CDR2 SFDVKD, per germline. This CDR3 comprises 15 residues. The CDR3 loop is CATSVERELTDTQYF. The CDR3 DNA reads TGTGCCACCAGTGTGGAGCGGGAGTTAACAGATACGCAGTATTTT.

The J gene is TRBJ2-5, the V gene TRBV18; 9 positions agree with TRBD2. J gave up 3 bases and V 3 bases, and 11 bases lay outside the gene matches. The CDR3 runs 17 residues. Germline CDR1 reads KGHSH; CDR2 reads LQKENI. The CDR3, as DNA: TGTGCCAGCTCACCTAACCCCCCAGCGGGAGGTGAAGAGACCCAGTACTTC. This sequence encodes CASSPNPPAGGEETQYF.

The chain joins TRBV19 to TRBJ1-5; 7 bases fit TRBD1. There are 15 residues in the CDR3. Unmatched junction bases numbered 8, after V lost 7 bases and J lost 2 bases. The germline V gene has CDR1 LNHDA and CDR2 SQIVND (reference sequence). CDR3 residues: CASKEGALGNQPQHF. CDR3 in DNA: TGTGCCAGTAAGGAGGGGGCGCTGGGCAATCAGCCCCAGCATTTT.

The chain uses TRBV19 and TRBJ2-1; 11 nucleotides line up with TRBD2. Looked up from germline, CDR1 is LNHDA and CDR2 is SQIVND (reference sequence). CDR3 length: 16 residues. The junction had 9 bases not matched to a gene; V was cut back by 5 bases and J by 6 bases. The CDR3 DNA reads TGTGCCAGTAGTCACCGACTAGCGGGACCCATCAATGAGCAGTTCTTC. Translated, it gives CASSHRLAGPINEQFF.